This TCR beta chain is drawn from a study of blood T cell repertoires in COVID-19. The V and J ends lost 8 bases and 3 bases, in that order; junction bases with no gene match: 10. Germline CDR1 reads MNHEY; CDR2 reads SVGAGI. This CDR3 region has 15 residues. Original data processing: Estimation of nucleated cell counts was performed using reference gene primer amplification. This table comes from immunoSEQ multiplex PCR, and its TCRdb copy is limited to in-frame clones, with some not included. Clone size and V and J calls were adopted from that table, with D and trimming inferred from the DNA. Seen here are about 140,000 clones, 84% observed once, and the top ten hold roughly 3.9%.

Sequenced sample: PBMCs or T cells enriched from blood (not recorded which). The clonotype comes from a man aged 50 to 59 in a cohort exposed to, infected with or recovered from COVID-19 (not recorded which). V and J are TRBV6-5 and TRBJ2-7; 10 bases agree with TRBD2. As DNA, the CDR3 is TGTGCCAGCGCACATTCTAGCGGGAGTCGCTACGAGCAGTACTTC. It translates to CASAHSSGSRYEQYF.